These 8 T cell receptor beta chains were all obtained from the same sample, sequenced in a study of post-analysis software for immune sequencing data. Whole-study findings and limits: Five or six TRBV segments, TRBV5-6, TRBV5-1 and TRBV20-1 among them, were found more frequent in patients than controls.

Their recognized antigens are unknown. Incorporated into the TCR beta cDNA libraries were unique molecular identifiers, which served to reduce PCR and sequencing biases. TCRdb used MiXCR to reprocess the PCR reads, holding one entry per CDR3 protein. The table lists roughly 400,000 distinct CDR3 sequences, over 30% of them singletons. The source material was blood. The receptors shown here come from a girl between 2 and 10 years old with multiple sclerosis.

The table lists this clonotype with a few counts. The chain employs TRBV18 and TRBJ2-3; D is possibly TRBD1 or TRBD2 (5 bases each). CDR1 is KGHSH and CDR2 is LQKENI in the germline V gene. The CDR3 has 16 residues. Trimming pared 3 bases from V and 1 base from J, leaving 14 bases between. The CDR3 DNA reads as TGTGCCAGCTCACCGGTTCCGGGGCAGGGCACAGATACGCAGTATTTT. Translated, it gives CASSPVPGQGTDTQYF.

The chain joins TRBV5-1 to TRBJ2-5; D is undetermined. The J call could be wrong; TRBJ2-7 is a better fit for the DNA end. CDR3 length equals 15 residues. Germline V lookup: CDR1 SGHRS, CDR2 YFSETQ. CDR3 amino acids: CASSRGTKNDYEQYF. The CDR3 DNA reads as TGCGCCAGCAGCAGAGGAACAAAGAACGACTACGAGCAGTACTTC.

This clonotype was counted a few times. The rearrangement joins TRBV29-1 to TRBJ1-2; D possibly corresponds to TRBD1 (6 bases). The CDR3 spans 12 residues. CDR1 is SQVTM, CDR2 ANQGSEA, per germline. The V end was cut by 7 bases, the J end by 3 bases, with 12 bases between. The CDR3 DNA is TGCAGCGCCCCATACAGGGACTATGGCTACACCTTC. Translation gives CSAPYRDYGYTF.

The CDR3: CASSLKWTGSRQPQHF. CDR3 in DNA: TGTGCCAGCAGTTTAAAGTGGACAGGGTCACGACAGCCCCAGCATTTT. V and J are TRBV28 and TRBJ1-5; 8 nucleotides line up with TRBD1. Germline V CDR1 and CDR2: MDHEN, SYDVKM. The CDR3 is 16 amino acids. V lost 2 bases and J lost 7; bases outside the gene matches: 10.

This clonotype was detected once. The V call is TRBV4-3, the J call TRBJ2-1; D could derive from TRBD1 or TRBD2 (5 bases each). The CDR3 covers 15 residues. Trimming left V 1 base short and J 6 bases short, with 13 bases between. Germline CDR1 LGHNA, CDR2 YSLEER. CDR3 sequence (DNA): TGCGCCAGCAGCCAAGTTGCGTCGAGGGGCAATGAGCAGTTCTTC. Its translation: CASSQVASRGNEQFF.

The J gene is TRBJ1-5, the V gene TRBV4-3; TRBD1 agrees at 8 bases. Germline CDR1 is LGHNA and CDR2 is YSLEER. Trimming took 1 base from V and 5 from J; bases not matched to a gene: 13. The CDR3 has 18 amino acids. CDR3 in amino acids: CASSQVFETGTGYQPQHF. The CDR3 DNA reads TGCGCCAGCAGCCAAGTTTTTGAAACCGGGACAGGTTATCAGCCCCAGCATTTT.

Only a few counts were recorded for this clonotype. The rearrangement joins TRBV5-1 to TRBJ2-3; maybe TRBD1 (6 bases). Germline V gene sequence: CDR1 SGHRS, CDR2 YFSETQ. This CDR3 has 14 amino acids. The V and J ends lost 5 bases and 2 bases respectively, with 12 bases between them. CDR3 coding DNA: TGCGCCAGCAGTCCCGGGACACACACAGATACGCAGTATTTT. Encoded protein: CASSPGTHTDTQYF. The full variable domain, in which reference TRBV5-1 and TRBJ2-3 provide the parts outside the CDR3, is KAGVTQTPRYLIKTRGQQVTLSCSPISGHRSVSWYQQTPGQGLQFLFEYFSETQRNKGNFPGRFSGRQFSNSRSEMNVSTLELGDSALYLCASSPGTHTDTQYFGPGTRLTVL.

This rearrangement joins TRBV11-2 to TRBJ1-6; 10 nucleotides line up with TRBD1. V shed 3 bases, J shed 10 bases, and the junction held 3 bases outside the gene matches. The CDR3 is made up of 14 amino acids. The germline gives CDR1 SGHAT, CDR2 FQNNGV. The CDR3 DNA reads as TGTGCCAGCAGCTTTGGGACAGGGGAATCACCCCTCCACTTT. It translates to CASSFGTGESPLHF.